This paragraph covers one T cell receptor (beta chain) sequence. What it binds is unknown. Trimming shortened V by 6 bases and J by 3 bases, and 8 bases separated the two germline ends. Germline assignment: CDR1 MGHRA and CDR2 YSYEKL. The CDR3 totals 13 residues. This entry is derived from a study of beta chain features in type 1 diabetes. The study's findings and limits: In the patient group, naive, central memory and Treg TCRB repertoires seemed more alike than in the healthy donor group. Any role of HLA type in TCRB rearrangement remained unresolved here. Shorter TCRB CDR3s, moderately but significantly so, marked every one of the four CD4+ subsets in Type 1 diabetes patients.

Researchers reported sorting CD4+ naive, central memory, regulatory and stem cell-like memory cells via CD45RO/CCR7/CD25/CD127/CD95/CD27. The whole isolated RNA underwent reverse transcription, so sequencing captured expressed TCRB transcripts. Produced via immunoSEQ multiplex PCR; TCRdb's table is partial and in-frame only. In the table there are 450,000 to 600,000 clones, 30% of which are singletons. The V and J genes are TRBV4-1 and TRBJ2-2; tentatively, D is TRBD2 (5 bases). What was sequenced was naive CD4+ T cells from blood. This clonotype was obtained from a man aged 18-30 years in good health. CDR3 DNA sequence: TGCGCCAGCAGGGACTTTTACACCGGGGAGCTGTTTTTT. This translates into CASRDFYTGELFF.